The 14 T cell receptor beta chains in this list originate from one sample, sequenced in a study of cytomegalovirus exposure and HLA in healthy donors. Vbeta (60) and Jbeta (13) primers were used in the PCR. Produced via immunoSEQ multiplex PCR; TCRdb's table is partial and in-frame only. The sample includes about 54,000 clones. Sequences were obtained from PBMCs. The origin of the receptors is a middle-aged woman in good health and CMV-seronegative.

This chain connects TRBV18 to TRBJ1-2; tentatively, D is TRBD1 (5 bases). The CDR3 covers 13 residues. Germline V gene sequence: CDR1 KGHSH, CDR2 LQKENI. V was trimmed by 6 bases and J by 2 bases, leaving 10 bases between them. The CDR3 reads CASSEDRNYGYTF. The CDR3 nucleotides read TGTGCCAGCTCGGAAGACAGAAACTATGGCTACACCTTC.

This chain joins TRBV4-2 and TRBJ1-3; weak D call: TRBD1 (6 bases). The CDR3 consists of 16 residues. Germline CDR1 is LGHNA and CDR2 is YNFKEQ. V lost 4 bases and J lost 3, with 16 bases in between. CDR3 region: CASSRETAGDGNTIYF. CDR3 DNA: TGTGCCAGCAGCCGAGAAACGGCAGGGGATGGAAACACCATATATTTT.

CDR3 nucleotide sequence: TGTGCCAGCAGCCCGCGACAGGGGGCGGGCACCGGGGAGCTGTTTTTT. It is translated as CASSPRQGAGTGELFF. The chain links TRBV7-7 to TRBJ2-2; 10 bases match TRBD1. This CDR3 is 16 amino acids long. Germline values: CDR1 SSHAT, CDR2 FNYEAQ (reference sequence). Trimming took 5 bases from V and 4 from J; bases not matched to a gene: 7.

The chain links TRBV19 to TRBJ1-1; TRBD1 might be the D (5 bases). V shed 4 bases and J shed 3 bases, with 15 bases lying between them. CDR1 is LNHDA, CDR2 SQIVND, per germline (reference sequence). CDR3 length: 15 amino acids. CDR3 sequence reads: CASSTQGLGHTEAFF. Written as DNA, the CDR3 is TGTGCCAGTAGTACCCAGGGCTTGGGTCACACTGAAGCTTTCTTT.

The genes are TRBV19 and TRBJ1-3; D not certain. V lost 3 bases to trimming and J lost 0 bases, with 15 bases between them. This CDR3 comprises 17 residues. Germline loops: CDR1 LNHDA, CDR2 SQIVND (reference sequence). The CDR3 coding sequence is TGTGCCAGTAGTATTCCCGCGGGTCGGAGCTCTGGAAACACCATATATTTT. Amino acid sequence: CASSIPAGRSSGNTIYF.

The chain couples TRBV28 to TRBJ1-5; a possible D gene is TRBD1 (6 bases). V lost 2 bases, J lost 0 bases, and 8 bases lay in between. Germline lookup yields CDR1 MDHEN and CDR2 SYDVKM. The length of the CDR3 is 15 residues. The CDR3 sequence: CASSLLDSSNQPQHF. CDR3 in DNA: TGTGCCAGCAGTTTACTGGACAGTAGCAATCAGCCCCAGCATTTT.

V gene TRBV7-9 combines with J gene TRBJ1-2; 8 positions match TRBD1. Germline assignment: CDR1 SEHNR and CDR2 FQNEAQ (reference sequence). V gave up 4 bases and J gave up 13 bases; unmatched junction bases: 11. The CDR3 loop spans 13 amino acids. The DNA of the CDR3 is TGTGCCAGCAGCTCCGGACAGGGCCCTGGGGGCACCTTC. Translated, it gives CASSSGQGPGGTF.

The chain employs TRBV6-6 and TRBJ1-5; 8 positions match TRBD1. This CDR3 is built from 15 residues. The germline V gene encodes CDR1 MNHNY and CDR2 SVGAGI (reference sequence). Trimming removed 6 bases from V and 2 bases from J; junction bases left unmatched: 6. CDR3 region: CASSTGGGGNQPQHF. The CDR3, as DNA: TGTGCCAGCAGCACAGGGGGGGGAGGCAATCAGCCCCAGCATTTT.

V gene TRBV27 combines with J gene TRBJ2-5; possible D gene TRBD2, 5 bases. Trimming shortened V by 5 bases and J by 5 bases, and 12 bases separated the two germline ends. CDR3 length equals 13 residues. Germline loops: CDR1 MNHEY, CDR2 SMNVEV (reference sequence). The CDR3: CASSRREGETQYF. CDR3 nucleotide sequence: TGTGCCAGCAGTCGCCGAGAGGGCGAGACCCAGTACTTC.

CDR3 in DNA: TGTGCCAGCAGTCCTCTCCAGGGTGACGGCTACACCTTC. Protein sequence: CASSPLQGDGYTF. The genes are TRBV6-5 and TRBJ1-2; D possibly corresponds to TRBD1 (5 bases). V gave up 5 bases and J gave up 8 bases, with 15 bases separating them. Germline-derived CDR1 and CDR2 are MNHEY and SVGAGI. CDR3 size: 13 residues.

The DNA of the CDR3 is TGTGCCAGCAGTTACCCCCCGACAGGGTCCTACAATGAGCAGTTCTTC. Protein sequence: CASSYPPTGSYNEQFF. This chain links TRBV6-5 with TRBJ2-1, with 7 positions matching TRBD1. The V gene's germline CDR1 is MNHEY and CDR2 SVGAGI. This CDR3 contains 16 residues. Trimming cost V 2 bases and J 1 base; bases outside gene matches: 5.

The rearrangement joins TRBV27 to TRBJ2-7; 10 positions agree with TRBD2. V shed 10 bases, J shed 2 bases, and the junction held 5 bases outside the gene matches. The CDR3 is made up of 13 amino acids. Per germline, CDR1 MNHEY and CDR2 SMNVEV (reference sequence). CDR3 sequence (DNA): TGTGCCACTAGCGGGGGCTCAGCCTACGAGCAGTACTTC. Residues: CATSGGSAYEQYF.

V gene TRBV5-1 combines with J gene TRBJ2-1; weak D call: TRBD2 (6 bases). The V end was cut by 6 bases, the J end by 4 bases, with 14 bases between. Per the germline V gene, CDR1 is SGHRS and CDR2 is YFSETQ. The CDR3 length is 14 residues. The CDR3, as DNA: TGCGCCAGCACGACACTAGCCCCTTACAATGAGCAGTTCTTC. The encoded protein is CASTTLAPYNEQFF.

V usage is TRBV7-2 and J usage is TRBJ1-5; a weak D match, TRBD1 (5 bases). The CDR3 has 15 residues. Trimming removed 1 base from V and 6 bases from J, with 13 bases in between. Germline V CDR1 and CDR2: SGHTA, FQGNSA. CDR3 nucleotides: TGTGCCAGCAGCTTAGAGGGGCTGAGTGGTCAGCCCCAGCATTTT. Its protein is CASSLEGLSGQPQHF.